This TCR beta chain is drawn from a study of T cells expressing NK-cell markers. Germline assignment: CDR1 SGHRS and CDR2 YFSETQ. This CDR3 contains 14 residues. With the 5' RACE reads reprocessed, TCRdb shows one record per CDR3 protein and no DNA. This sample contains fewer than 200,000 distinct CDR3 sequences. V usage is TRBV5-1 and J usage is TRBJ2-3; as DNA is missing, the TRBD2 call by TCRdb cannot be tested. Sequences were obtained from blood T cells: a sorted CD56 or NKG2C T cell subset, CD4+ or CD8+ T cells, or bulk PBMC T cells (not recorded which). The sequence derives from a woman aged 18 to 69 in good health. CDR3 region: CASSFLAGTDTQYF.